This T cell receptor (beta chain) was observed in a study of human T cells and chemical hapten exposure. Study conclusions and caveats: Patch test score was positively correlated with the counts of PT1 expanded TCRs.

V shed 3 bases and J shed 4 bases, with 6 bases lying between them. The CDR3 is 12 residues long. CDR1 is SGHAT, CDR2 FQNNGV, per germline. TCRdb recomputed calls from the RACE reads with MiXCR, one row per CDR3 protein. This sample has under 40,000 distinct CDR3 sequences, with 9% to 15% found just once. This clonotype was found many times. Its antigen remains unknown. The time point: pre-sensitization, week 0. Treatment here: therapeutic diphenylcyclopropenone sensitization with weekly scalp DPC. Total RNA was isolated from whole blood that had not been fractionated. This receptor was identified in a middle-aged woman with alopecia areata. Some clones in this sample may be carry-over from other donors' samples. This material consisted of whole blood, taken in connection with sensitization to the hapten diphenylcyclopropenone (DPC). J is TRBJ1-1 and V is TRBV11-2; D not certain. This chain's CDR3 is CASSFFGTEAFF. CDR3 bases: TGTGCCAGCAGCTTCTTTGGCACTGAAGCTTTCTTT.